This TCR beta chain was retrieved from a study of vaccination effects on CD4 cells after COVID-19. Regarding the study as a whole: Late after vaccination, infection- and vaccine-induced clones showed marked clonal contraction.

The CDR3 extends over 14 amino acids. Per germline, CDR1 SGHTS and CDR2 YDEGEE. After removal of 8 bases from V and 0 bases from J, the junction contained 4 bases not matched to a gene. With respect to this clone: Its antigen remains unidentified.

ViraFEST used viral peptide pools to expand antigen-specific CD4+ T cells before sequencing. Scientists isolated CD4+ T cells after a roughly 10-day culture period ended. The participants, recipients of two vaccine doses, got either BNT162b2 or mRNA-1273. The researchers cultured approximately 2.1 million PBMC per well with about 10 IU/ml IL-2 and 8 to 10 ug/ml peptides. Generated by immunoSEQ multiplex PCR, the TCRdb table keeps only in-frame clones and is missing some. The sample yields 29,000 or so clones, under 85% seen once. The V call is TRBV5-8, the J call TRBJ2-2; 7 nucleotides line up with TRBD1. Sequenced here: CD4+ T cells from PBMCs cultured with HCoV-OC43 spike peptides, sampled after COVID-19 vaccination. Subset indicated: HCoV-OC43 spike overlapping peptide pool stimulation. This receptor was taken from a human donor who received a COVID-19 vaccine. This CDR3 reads CARTGTANTGELFF. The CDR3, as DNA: TGTGCCAGGACCGGGACAGCGAACACCGGGGAGCTGTTTTTT.